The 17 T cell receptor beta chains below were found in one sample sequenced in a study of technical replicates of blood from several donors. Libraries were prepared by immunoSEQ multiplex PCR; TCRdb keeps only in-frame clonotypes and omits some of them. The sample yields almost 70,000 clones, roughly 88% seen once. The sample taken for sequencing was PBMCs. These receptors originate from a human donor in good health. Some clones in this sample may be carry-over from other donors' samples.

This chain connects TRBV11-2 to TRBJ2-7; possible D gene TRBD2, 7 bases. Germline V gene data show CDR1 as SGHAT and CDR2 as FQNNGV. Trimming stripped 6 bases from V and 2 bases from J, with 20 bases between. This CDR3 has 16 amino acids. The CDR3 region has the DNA TGTGCCAGCAGGGGGAGCCGGGGGGCGGGGACCTACGAGCAGTACTTC. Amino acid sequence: CASRGSRGAGTYEQYF. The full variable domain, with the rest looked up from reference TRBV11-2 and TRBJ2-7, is EAGVAQSPRYKIIEKRQSVAFWCNPISGHATLYWYQQILGQGPKLLIQFQNNGVVDDSQLPKDRFSAERLKGVDSTLKIQPAKLEDSAVYLCASRGSRGAGTYEQYFGPGTRLTVT.

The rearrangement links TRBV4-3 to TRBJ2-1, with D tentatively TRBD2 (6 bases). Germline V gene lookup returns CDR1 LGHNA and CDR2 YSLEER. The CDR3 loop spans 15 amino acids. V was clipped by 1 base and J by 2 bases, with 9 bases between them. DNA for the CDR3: TGCGCCAGCAGCCAAGTCGGGAGCACCTACAATGAGCAGTTCTTC. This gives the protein CASSQVGSTYNEQFF.

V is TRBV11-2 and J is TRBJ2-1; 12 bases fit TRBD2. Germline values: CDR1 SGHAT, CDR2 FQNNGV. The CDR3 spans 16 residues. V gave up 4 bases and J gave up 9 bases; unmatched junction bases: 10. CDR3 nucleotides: TGTGCCAGCAGCTCCACGGGACTAGCGGGCGTCATTGAGCAGTTCTTC. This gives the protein CASSSTGLAGVIEQFF.

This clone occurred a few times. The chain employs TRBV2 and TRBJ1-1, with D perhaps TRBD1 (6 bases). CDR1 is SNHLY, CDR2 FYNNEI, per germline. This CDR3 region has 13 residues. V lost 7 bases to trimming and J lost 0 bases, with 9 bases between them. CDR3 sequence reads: CASKRDMNTEAFF. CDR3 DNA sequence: TGTGCCAGCAAGCGGGACATGAACACTGAAGCTTTCTTT.

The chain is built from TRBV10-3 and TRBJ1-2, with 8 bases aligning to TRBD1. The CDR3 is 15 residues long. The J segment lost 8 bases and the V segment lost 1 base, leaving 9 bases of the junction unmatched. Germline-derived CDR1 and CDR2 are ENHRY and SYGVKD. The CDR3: CAISEFPTGAGGYTF. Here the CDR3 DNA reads TGTGCCATCAGTGAGTTTCCGACAGGGGCGGGAGGCTACACCTTC.

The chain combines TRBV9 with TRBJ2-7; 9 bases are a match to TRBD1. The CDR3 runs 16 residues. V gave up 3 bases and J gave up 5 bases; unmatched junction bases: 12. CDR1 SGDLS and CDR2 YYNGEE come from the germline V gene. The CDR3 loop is CASSDTTGTGRHEQYF. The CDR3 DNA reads TGTGCCAGCAGCGATACCACAGGGACAGGGAGACACGAGCAGTACTTC.

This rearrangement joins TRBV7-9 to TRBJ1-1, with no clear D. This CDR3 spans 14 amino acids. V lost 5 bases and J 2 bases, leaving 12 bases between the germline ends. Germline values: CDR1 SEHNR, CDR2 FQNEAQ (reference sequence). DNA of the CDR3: TGTGCCAGCAGCCCCGGGAGGGCTAACACTGAAGCTTTCTTT. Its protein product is CASSPGRANTEAFF.

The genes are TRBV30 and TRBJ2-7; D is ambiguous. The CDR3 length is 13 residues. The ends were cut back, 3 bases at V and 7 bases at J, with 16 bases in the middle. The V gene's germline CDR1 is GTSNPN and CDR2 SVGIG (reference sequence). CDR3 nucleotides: TGTGCCTGGAGGACAAATGACATGTGGGAGCAGTACTTC. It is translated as CAWRTNDMWEQYF.

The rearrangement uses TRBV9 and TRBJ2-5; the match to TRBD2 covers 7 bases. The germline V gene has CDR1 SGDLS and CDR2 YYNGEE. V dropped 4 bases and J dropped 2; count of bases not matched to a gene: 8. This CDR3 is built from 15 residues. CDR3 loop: CASSRTGGNQETQYF. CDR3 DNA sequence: TGTGCCAGCAGCCGGACGGGGGGAAATCAAGAGACCCAGTACTTC.

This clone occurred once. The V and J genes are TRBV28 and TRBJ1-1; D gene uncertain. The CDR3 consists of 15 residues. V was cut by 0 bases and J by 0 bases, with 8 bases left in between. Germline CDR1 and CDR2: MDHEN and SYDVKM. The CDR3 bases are TGTGCCAGCAGTTTATGGCCGCGTTTGAACACTGAAGCTTTCTTT. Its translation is CASSLWPRLNTEAFF.

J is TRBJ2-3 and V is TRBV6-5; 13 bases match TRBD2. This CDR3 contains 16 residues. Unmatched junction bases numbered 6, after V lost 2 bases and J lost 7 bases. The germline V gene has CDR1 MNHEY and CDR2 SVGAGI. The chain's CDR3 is CASSYETSGRPYTQYF. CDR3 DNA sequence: TGTGCCAGCAGTTACGAGACTAGCGGGAGGCCCTATACGCAGTATTTT.

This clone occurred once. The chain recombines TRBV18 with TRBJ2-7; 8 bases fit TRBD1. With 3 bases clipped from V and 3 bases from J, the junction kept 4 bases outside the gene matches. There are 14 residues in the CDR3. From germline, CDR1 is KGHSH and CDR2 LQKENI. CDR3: CASSPDTGGYEQYF. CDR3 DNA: TGTGCCAGCTCACCCGATACAGGGGGCTACGAGCAGTACTTC.

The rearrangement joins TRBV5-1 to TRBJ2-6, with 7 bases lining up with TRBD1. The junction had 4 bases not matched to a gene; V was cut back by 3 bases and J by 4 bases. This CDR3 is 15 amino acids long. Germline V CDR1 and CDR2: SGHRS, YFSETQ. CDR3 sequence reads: CASSSTGAGANVLTF. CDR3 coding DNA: TGCGCCAGCAGCTCAACAGGGGCAGGGGCCAACGTCCTGACTTTC.

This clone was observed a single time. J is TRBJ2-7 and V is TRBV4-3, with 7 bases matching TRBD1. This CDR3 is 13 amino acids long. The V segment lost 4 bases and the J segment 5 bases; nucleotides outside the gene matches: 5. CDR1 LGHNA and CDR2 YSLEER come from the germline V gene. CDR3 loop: CASSLGQDDEQYF. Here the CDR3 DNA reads TGCGCCAGCAGCCTCGGACAGGACGACGAGCAGTACTTC.

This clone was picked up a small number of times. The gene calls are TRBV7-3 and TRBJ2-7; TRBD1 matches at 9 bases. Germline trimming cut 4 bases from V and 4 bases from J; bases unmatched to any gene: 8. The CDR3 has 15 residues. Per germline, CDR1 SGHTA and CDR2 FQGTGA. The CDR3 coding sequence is TGTGCCAGCAGCTCAACAGGGGGCGGAGGGTACGAGCAGTACTTC. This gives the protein CASSSTGGGGYEQYF.

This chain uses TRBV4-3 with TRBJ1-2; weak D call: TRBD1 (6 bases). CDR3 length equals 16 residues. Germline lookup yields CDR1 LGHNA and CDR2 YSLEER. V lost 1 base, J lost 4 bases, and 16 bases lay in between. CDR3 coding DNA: TGCGCCAGCAGCCAAGCCCGGGTACAGGGATCCTATGGCTACACCTTC. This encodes CASSQARVQGSYGYTF.

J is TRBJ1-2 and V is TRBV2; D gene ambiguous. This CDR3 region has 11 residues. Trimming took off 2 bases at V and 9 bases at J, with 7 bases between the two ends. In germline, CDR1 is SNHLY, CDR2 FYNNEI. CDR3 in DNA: TGTGCCAGCAGTGAAAGCGGGCGCTACACCTTC. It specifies CASSESGRYTF.